The present TCR beta chain was sequenced within a study of shared T cell receptors in the human thymus. Unmatched junction bases numbered 2, after V lost 1 base and J lost 5 bases. The CDR3 has 14 amino acids. The V gene's germline CDR1 is SEHNR and CDR2 FQNEAQ (reference sequence). This clone was recorded a few times. The repertoire was sequenced with immunoSEQ multiplex PCR; TCRdb's copy has only in-frame clones and lacks some. The table shows 540,000 or so clones, with more than 75% occurring only once. This sample also belongs to another study, concerning human thymus T cells.

This TCR derives from a boy younger than two with a congenital heart defect. The sequenced material came from thymocytes. The chain employs TRBV7-9 and TRBJ1-5; 7 bases are a match to TRBD1. CDR3 in DNA: TGTGCCAGCAGCTTAGAAGGGGGCGATCAGCCCCAGCATTTT. This codes for CASSLEGGDQPQHF.